This entry concerns a single TCR beta chain. In Seattle, patients joined the study during active infection and were tracked longitudinally. The sample belongs to a study of blood T cell repertoires in COVID-19. The CDR3 totals 12 residues. The V and J ends lost 1 base and 4 bases respectively, with 2 bases between them. Germline assignment: CDR1 PRHDT and CDR2 FYEKMQ (reference sequence). In the source study's methods: Reference gene primer amplification yielded estimated nucleated cell counts. Produced via immunoSEQ multiplex PCR; TCRdb's table is partial and in-frame only. V and J calls and clone size come straight from that table; D and trimming were deduced from the DNA. The table includes hundreds of thousands of clones, over 85% detected once.

V usage is TRBV13 and J usage is TRBJ2-1; no clear D. The sequenced sample was peripheral blood. This clonotype was obtained from a woman in her twenties or thirties with COVID-19, enrolled during active disease. This CDR3 reads CASSLAYNEQFF. As DNA, the CDR3 is TGTGCCAGCAGCTTAGCATACAATGAGCAGTTCTTC.